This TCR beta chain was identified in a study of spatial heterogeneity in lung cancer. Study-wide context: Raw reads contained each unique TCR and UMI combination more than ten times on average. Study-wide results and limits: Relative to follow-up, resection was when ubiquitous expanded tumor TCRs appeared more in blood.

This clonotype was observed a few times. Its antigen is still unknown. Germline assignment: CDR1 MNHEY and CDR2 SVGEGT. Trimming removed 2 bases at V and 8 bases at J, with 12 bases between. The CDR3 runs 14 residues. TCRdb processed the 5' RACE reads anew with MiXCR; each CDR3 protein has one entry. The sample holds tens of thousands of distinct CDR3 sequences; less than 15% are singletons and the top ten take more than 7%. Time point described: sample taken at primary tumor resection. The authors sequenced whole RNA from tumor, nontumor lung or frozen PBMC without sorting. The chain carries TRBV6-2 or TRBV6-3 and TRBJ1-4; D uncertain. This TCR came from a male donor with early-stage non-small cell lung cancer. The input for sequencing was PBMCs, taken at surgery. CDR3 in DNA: TGTGCCAGCAGTTACAGGACCCCCGGAGAAAAACTGTTTTTT. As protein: CASSYRTPGEKLFF.